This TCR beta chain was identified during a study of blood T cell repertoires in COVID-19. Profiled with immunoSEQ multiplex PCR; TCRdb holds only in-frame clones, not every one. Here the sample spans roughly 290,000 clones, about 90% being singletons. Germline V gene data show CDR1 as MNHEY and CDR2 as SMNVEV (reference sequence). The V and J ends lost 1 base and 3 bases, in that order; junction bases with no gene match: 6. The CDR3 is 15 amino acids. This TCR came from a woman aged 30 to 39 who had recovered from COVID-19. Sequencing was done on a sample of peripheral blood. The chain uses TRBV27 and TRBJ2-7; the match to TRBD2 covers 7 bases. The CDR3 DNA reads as TGTGCCAGCAGTTTATTTGGACTAGGTTTCTACGAGCAGTACTTC. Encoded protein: CASSLFGLGFYEQYF.